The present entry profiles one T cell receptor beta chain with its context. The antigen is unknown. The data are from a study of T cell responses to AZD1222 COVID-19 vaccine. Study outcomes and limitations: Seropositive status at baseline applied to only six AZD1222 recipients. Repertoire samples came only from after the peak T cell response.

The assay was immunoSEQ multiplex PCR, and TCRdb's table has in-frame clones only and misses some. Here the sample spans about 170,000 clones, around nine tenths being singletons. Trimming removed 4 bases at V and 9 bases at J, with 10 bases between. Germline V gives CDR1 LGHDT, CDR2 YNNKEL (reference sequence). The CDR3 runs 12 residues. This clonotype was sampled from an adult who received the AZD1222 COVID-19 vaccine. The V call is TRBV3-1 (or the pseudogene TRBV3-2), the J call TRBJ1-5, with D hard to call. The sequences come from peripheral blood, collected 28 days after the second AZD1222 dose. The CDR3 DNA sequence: TGTGCCAGCAGCCGAGAGGGTGGGCCCCAGCATTTT. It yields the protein CASSREGGPQHF.